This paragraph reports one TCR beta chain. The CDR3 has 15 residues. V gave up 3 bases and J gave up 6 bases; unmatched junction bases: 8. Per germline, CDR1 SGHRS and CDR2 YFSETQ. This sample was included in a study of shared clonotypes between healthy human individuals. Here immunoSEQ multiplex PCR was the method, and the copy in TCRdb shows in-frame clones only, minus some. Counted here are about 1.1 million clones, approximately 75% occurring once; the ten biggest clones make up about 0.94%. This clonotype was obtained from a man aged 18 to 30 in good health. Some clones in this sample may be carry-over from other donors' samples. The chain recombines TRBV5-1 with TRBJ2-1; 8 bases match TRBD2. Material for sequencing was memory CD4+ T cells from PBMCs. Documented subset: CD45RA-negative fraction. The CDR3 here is CASSWTAGVPNEQFF. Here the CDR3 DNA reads TGCGCCAGCAGCTGGACAGCGGGAGTCCCCAATGAGCAGTTCTTC.